These T cell receptor beta chains were read from a single sample in a study of cytomegalovirus exposure and HLA in healthy donors. The protocol was immunoSEQ multiplex PCR, while the TCRdb copy is restricted to in-frame clones and leaves out a portion. The sample includes about 160,000 clones, over 80% seen only once; the top ten take roughly 1.6%. The source material was PBMCs. The receptor set was obtained from a girl aged 5 to 17 in good health and CMV-seropositive. Both conserved end residues are part of each CDR3. D genes are given only for firm matches. Clone size is shown for a subset of rows, as once, few, many or a class of expanded clone.

TRBV6-5	.	.	TRBJ1-1	CASRHDSFRTEAFF
TRBV7-3	TRBD2	.	TRBJ2-5	CASRFSGGAGETQYF
TRBV30	TRBD1	.	TRBJ2-1	CAWTSPSGRGRLESHNEQFF
TRBV6-1	TRBD1	once	TRBJ2-5	CASSFDREETQYF
TRBV6-5	TRBD2	few	TRBJ2-5	CASNGLAGEETQYF
TRBV7-2	.	few	TRBJ1-5	CASSQVRDYNQPQHF
TRBV27	.	few	TRBJ2-6	CASSLKGSNVLTF
TRBV7-3	TRBD1	few	TRBJ1-1	CASSLVPGQGIRGVTEAFF
TRBV19	.	.	TRBJ1-2	CASSITAGLNGYTF
TRBV6-1	.	.	TRBJ2-1	CASSVRREKSYNEQFF
TRBV5-1	TRBD2	.	TRBJ2-5	CASSGRLAPDETQYF
TRBV5-1	.	.	TRBJ1-1	CASSLGGANTEAFF
TRBV28	.	.	TRBJ1-5	CASSLPQGNQPQHF
TRBV6-6	.	once	TRBJ2-1	CASSAGTPYDEQFF
TRBV11-2	.	.	TRBJ1-2	CASSLDRGDYGYTF
TRBV28	TRBD1	few	TRBJ1-5	CASSLGRGLFQPQHF
TRBV6-5	.	.	TRBJ2-7	CASSYSWGGSSYEQYF
TRBV7-2	.	.	TRBJ1-3	CASSLALQSLSGNTIYF
TRBV4-3	.	.	TRBJ2-3	CASSQEIRGDTQYF
TRBV19	.	once	TRBJ2-7	CASSIVQGTYEQYF
TRBV5-1	.	.	TRBJ1-4	CASSFGQVIRGEKLFF
TRBV30	TRBD2	.	TRBJ2-5	CAWSQWEGRETQYF
TRBV28	.	.	TRBJ1-1	CASSLKTGTVNTEAFF
TRBV28	TRBD1	.	TRBJ2-7	CASSNAWVKGATPERYEQYF
TRBV10-2	.	few	TRBJ1-5	CASSFGKNQPQHF
TRBV5-5	.	.	TRBJ1-2	CASSLARSGNYGYTF
TRBV6-5	.	.	TRBJ2-7	CASSFGSNTERYF
TRBV19	TRBD1	.	TRBJ1-5	CASSTLTGAQSGQPQHF
TRBV11-3	TRBD2	.	TRBJ2-1	CASSLGTSNNEQFF
TRBV6-6	TRBD1	.	TRBJ2-7	CASSDRGIDYEQYF
TRBV28	TRBD2	.	TRBJ2-7	CASSLLAGSYEQYF
TRBV5-1	TRBD2	.	TRBJ2-7	CASSEPSGVAYEQYF
TRBV30	TRBD1	once	TRBJ1-2	CAWLRDRGYTF
TRBV5-4	TRBD2	.	TRBJ2-1	CASSARLATKYNEQFF
TRBV7-2	TRBD1	.	TRBJ1-2	CASRTTGGDGYTF
TRBV11-2	TRBD1	.	TRBJ1-2	CASSDIKQGPYGNYGYTF
TRBV4-2	TRBD2	.	TRBJ2-1	CASSPSLAGGPYNEQFF
TRBV5-6	TRBD1	.	TRBJ1-5	CASSSWDRGGQPQHF
TRBV28	.	once	TRBJ1-1	CASAYVENTEAFF
TRBV11-3	TRBD1	.	TRBJ2-1	CASSMLVGTGGFHEQFF
TRBV5-8	TRBD1	.	TRBJ1-2	CASRKKTGSMSGYTF
TRBV2	TRBD1	.	TRBJ2-7	CASSEDRSSSYEQYF